A single sample gave rise to the 15 T cell receptor beta chains below, sequenced in a study of T cell repertoires in cytomegalovirus infection (dated by TCRdb to between 2019 and 2020). According to the study, the label for this sample's treatment or condition signals: in vitro stimulation with specific CMV peptide epitopes to enrich CMV-specific T cells. These TCRs are of unknown antigen specificity. The instrument given in TCRdb is Illumina HiSeq 1500. TCRdb redid the processing of the public reads, applying fastp at Q25 and MiXCR, and retained in-frame beta chains. CDR3 protein duplicates are merged, each entry listing the most common genes and DNA. Across this sample there are approximately 50,000 distinct CDR3 sequences, with about 20% seen only once. Around four fifths of the sample belongs to the ten largest clones. Sequenced here: CD8+ T cells from cultured PBMCs, sampled from culture after CMV antigen stimulation. Receptor source: a human donor in good health (CMV status not recorded). Some clones in this sample may be carry-over from other donors' samples.

CDR3 residues: CASSLLPTEGQFF. The CDR3, as DNA: TGTGCCAGCAGCTTACTCCCCACAGAGGGGCAGTTCTTC. The chain employs TRBV7-4 and TRBJ2-1; possibly TRBD2 for D (5 bases). This CDR3 spans 13 amino acids. The germline V gene has CDR1 SGHVT and CDR2 SQSDAQ. With 2 bases removed from V and 12 bases from J, the gap between germline ends came to 14 bases.

This clonotype came up a few times. The genes are TRBV7-6 and TRBJ1-1, with 8 bases identical to TRBD1. Looked up from germline, CDR1 is SGHVS and CDR2 is FNYEAQ. The junction had 6 bases not matched to a gene; V was cut back by 5 bases and J by 1 base. This CDR3 comprises 15 residues. The CDR3 reads CASSPGQGGNTEAFF. The CDR3 bases are TGTGCCAGCAGCCCCGGACAGGGTGGGAACACTGAAGCTTTCTTT.

The chain links TRBV6-8 to TRBJ2-2; D call uncertain. Germline values: CDR1 MNHGY, CDR2 SAAAGT. CDR3 length equals 14 residues. V lost 0 bases and J lost 4, with 6 bases in between. This chain's CDR3 is CASSYSRSTGELFF. In DNA, the CDR3 is TGTGCCAGCAGTTACTCGAGGTCCACCGGGGAGCTGTTTTTT.

This clonotype came up a few times. The chain links TRBV7-6 to TRBJ1-1; 7 bases are a match to TRBD1. The CDR3 runs 14 residues. In germline, CDR1 is SGHVS, CDR2 FNYEAQ. With V trimmed by 5 bases and J by 2 bases, 5 bases remained unmatched. CDR3 bases: TGTGCCAGCAGCGAGTACAGGGGCAACACTGAAGCTTTCTTT. Translation: CASSEYRGNTEAFF.

The chain has TRBV7-6 and TRBJ2-3; possibly TRBD2 for D (6 bases). V was cut by 4 bases and J by 2 bases, with 10 bases left in between. CDR3 size: 14 residues. Germline-derived CDR1 and CDR2 are SGHVS and FNYEAQ. The CDR3 region is CASSSGENTDTQYF. DNA of the CDR3: TGTGCCAGCAGCTCGGGGGAAAACACAGATACGCAGTATTTT.

The rearrangement joins TRBV5-4 to TRBJ2-2; D is undetermined. The germline V and J ends were trimmed by 6 bases and 5 bases, with 17 bases remaining between them. CDR3 length equals 15 residues. The germline gives CDR1 SGHNT, CDR2 YYREEE (reference sequence). The CDR3 protein is CASTHKAVGTGELFF. In nucleotides, the CDR3 is TGTGCCAGCACCCATAAGGCAGTCGGGACCGGGGAGCTGTTTTTT.

The chain uses TRBV7-8 and TRBJ2-7, with 10 bases matching TRBD2. With V trimmed by 1 base and J by 2 bases, 5 bases remained unmatched. The CDR3 sequence is 16 residues long. From germline, CDR1 is SGHVS and CDR2 FQNEAQ. CDR3 residues: CASSLVVAGGTYEQYF. The CDR3 region has the DNA TGTGCCAGCAGCTTAGTCGTAGCGGGGGGAACCTACGAGCAGTACTTC.

This chain connects TRBV12-3 or TRBV12-4 to TRBJ1-2, with TRBD1 as a possible D gene (6 bases). Trimming took 1 base from V and 8 from J, leaving 11 bases between them. CDR3 length: 13 residues. The CDR3: CASSLGGHEGYTF. CDR3 in DNA: TGTGCCAGCAGTTTAGGGGGGCACGAGGGCTACACCTTC.

This clonotype was detected a few times. The V call is TRBV11-2, the J call TRBJ1-6, with 7 bases identical to TRBD1. Per the germline V gene, CDR1 is SGHAT and CDR2 is FQNNGV. The CDR3 totals 15 residues. V shed 4 bases and J 8 bases; nucleotides not matched to a gene: 8. The CDR3 DNA sequence: TGTGCCAGCAGCTCTAAGACAGGGTGGGATTCACCCCTCCACTTT. This codes for CASSSKTGWDSPLHF.

This clonotype was counted only a few times. The chain couples TRBV6-5 to TRBJ1-1; 7 bases match TRBD1. In germline, CDR1 is MNHEY, CDR2 SVGAGI. The V and J ends lost 1 base and 1 base, in that order; junction bases with no gene match: 6. This CDR3 is built from 16 residues. CDR3 in DNA: TGTGCCAGCAGTTACTTGCGAACAGGGGAGAACACTGAAGCTTTCTTT. Protein: CASSYLRTGENTEAFF.

This clonotype turned up a few times. The chain employs TRBV4-1 and TRBJ1-2; a possible D gene is TRBD1 (5 bases). The germline CDR1 and CDR2 sequences are MGHRA and YSYEKL. The CDR3 loop spans 16 amino acids. Trimming pared 1 base from V and 4 bases from J, leaving 16 bases between. The CDR3 nucleotides read TGCGCCAGCAGCCAAGTGGGACCCGGAGCGATCTATGGCTACACCTTC. It specifies CASSQVGPGAIYGYTF.

This clonotype was observed a handful of times. The chain carries TRBV6-2 or TRBV6-3 and TRBJ1-1, with TRBD1 matching over 7 bases. The CDR3 length is 15 residues. From germline, CDR1 is MNHEY and CDR2 SVGEGT. Trimming cost V 7 bases and J 0 bases; bases outside gene matches: 8. The chain's CDR3 is CASTDYRGMNTEAFF. The CDR3 DNA is TGTGCCAGCACCGATTACAGGGGCATGAACACTGAAGCTTTCTTT.

The chain combines TRBV7-9 with TRBJ1-1; D is possibly TRBD1 (6 bases). Trimming left V 5 bases short and J 2 bases short, with 15 bases between. Germline lookup yields CDR1 SEHNR and CDR2 FQNEAQ (reference sequence). The length of the CDR3 is 15 residues. This chain's CDR3 is CASSHAQGINTEAFF. In DNA form, the CDR3 reads TGTGCCAGCAGCCACGCCCAGGGGATTAACACTGAAGCTTTCTTT.

This clonotype was seen a few times. This chain connects TRBV20-1 to TRBJ1-1; tentative D call: TRBD1 (5 bases). V shed 0 bases and J shed 7 bases, with 9 bases lying between them. Germline CDR1 is DFQATT and CDR2 is SNEGSKA (reference sequence). The CDR3 is 12 amino acids. CDR3 nucleotide sequence: TGCAGTGCTAGAGATGGGGGAGTTGAAGCTTTCTTT. It is translated as CSARDGGVEAFF.

The V and J genes are TRBV4-2 and TRBJ1-1; D gene unclear. V shed 2 bases and J shed 10 bases, with 23 bases lying between them. CDR3 size: 16 residues. Germline CDR1 is LGHNA and CDR2 is YNFKEQ. The CDR3 nucleotides are TGTGCCAGCAGCCAAAGGGCTGGCAGCCAGACCAGCCTAGCTTTCTTT. Translating gives CASSQRAGSQTSLAFF.